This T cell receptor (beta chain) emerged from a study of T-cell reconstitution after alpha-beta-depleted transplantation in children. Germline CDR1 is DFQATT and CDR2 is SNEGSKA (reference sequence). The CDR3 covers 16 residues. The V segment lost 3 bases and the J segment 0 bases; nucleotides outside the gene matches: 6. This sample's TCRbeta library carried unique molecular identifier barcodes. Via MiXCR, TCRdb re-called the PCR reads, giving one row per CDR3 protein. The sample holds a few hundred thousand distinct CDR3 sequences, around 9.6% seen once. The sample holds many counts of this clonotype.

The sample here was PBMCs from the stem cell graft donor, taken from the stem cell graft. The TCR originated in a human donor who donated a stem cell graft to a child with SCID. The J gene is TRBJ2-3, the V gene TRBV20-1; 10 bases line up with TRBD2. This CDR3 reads CSASGSSGGSTDTQYF. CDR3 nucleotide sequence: TGCAGTGCTAGCGGGAGTAGCGGGGGGAGCACAGATACGCAGTATTTT.